Detailed here is one T cell receptor (beta chain). These data are taken from a study of Graves' ophthalmopathy and Graves' hyperthyroidism. Germline-derived CDR1 and CDR2 are SGHTA and FQGNSA. Trimming cost V 2 bases and J 7 bases; bases outside gene matches: 17. This CDR3 region has 19 residues. The authors amplified TCR beta CDR3 regions from RNA transcripts. First-round RT-PCR used HTBI primers; second-round multiplex PCR followed. TCRdb used MiXCR to reprocess the multiplex PCR reads, holding one entry per CDR3 protein. The sample contains 1 million to 1.3 million distinct CDR3 sequences, about 38% of which appear only once.

The sample consisted of peripheral blood or thyroid tissue (not recorded which). This sequence was found in an adult man with Graves' hyperthyroidism. The rearrangement joins TRBV7-2 to TRBJ2-2; the match to TRBD2 covers 9 bases. The CDR3 sequence is CASSLISHNSGGRYGELFF. The CDR3 nucleotides are TGTGCCAGCAGCTTAATTTCGCATAATAGCGGGGGCCGCTACGGGGAGCTGTTTTTT. The full variable domain, in which reference TRBV7-2 and TRBJ2-2 provide the parts outside the CDR3, is GAGVSQSPSNKVTEKGKDVELRCDPISGHTALYWYRQSLGQGLEFLIYFQGNSAPDKSGLPSDRFSAERTGGSVSTLTIQRTQQEDSAVYLCASSLISHNSGGRYGELFFGEGSRLTVL.